The following is a TCR beta chain sequence with its context. Its cognate antigen is unknown. Assay: immunoSEQ multiplex PCR; the TCRdb copy retains only in-frame clones and omits some. The data show roughly 86,000 clones, approximately 90% seen once. This sample is drawn from a study of OX40 agonist ivuxolimab in advanced cancers. Overall study: Age averaged around 59 years (range about 20 to 80), and 82.7% were male.

V was pared by 5 bases and J by 2 bases, with 14 bases between. Germline V CDR1 and CDR2: SGHKS, YYEKEE (reference sequence). The CDR3 is made up of 15 amino acids. It was autoimmune disease history or systemic immunosuppression that excluded patients. The study, taken as a whole, reports: CD4+ and CD8+ T cells in blood underwent clonal expansion by week 6 at 0.1 to 3.0 mg/kg. Patients with a partial response at 0.1-3.0 mg/kg had among the lowest clonal expansion.

The receptor was derived from an adult with an advanced solid tumor such as melanoma, head and neck, liver or kidney cancer. This sequence joins TRBV5-5 and TRBJ1-5; D gene unclear. The sample consisted of CD4+ or CD8+ T cells sorted from blood, taken in a trial of the OX40 agonist ivuxolimab. CDR3: CASRRGWEGNQPQHF. CDR3 DNA sequence: TGTGCCAGCAGACGAGGGTGGGAAGGCAATCAGCCCCAGCATTTT.